These 5 T cell receptor beta chains originate from one sample sequenced in a study of cytomegalovirus exposure and HLA in healthy donors. In the PCR, 60 Vbeta and 13 Jbeta primers were used. Produced via immunoSEQ multiplex PCR; TCRdb's table is partial and in-frame only. Altogether over 130,000 clones are present, 60% to 85% being singletons, with the ten largest covering 5% to 6.5%. The source material was PBMCs. These receptors were obtained from a man aged 50 to 59 in good health and CMV-seropositive.

The rearrangement joins TRBV18 to TRBJ1-5; D is ambiguous. V shed 3 bases and J shed 1 base, with 4 bases lying between them. The CDR3 totals 13 residues. Germline assignment: CDR1 KGHSH and CDR2 LQKENI. CDR3 DNA sequence: TGTGCCAGCTCACCGGGCAGCAATCAGCCCCAGCATTTT. Its protein product is CASSPGSNQPQHF.

The genes are TRBV18 and TRBJ2-7, with no clear D. This CDR3 spans 11 amino acids. Per germline, CDR1 KGHSH and CDR2 LQKENI. V shed 3 bases and J shed 5 bases, with 5 bases lying between them. CDR3 sequence: CASSPRDEQYF. For the CDR3, the DNA is TGTGCCAGCTCACCTCGCGACGAGCAGTACTTC. The full variable domain, in which reference TRBV18 and TRBJ2-7 provide the parts outside the CDR3, is NAGVMQNPRHLVRRRGQEARLRCSPMKGHSHVYWYRQLPEEGLKFMVYLQKENIIDESGMPKERFSAEFPKEGPSILRIQQVVRGDSAAYFCASSPRDEQYFGPGTRLTVT.

This sequence joins TRBV5-4 and TRBJ2-1, with 10 positions matching TRBD1. CDR1 and CDR2 from the germline V gene are SGHNT and YYREEE (reference sequence). V shed 5 bases and J 12 bases; nucleotides not matched to a gene: 11. This CDR3 contains 14 residues. The CDR3 DNA reads as TGTGCCAGCAGTTGGGACAGGGGTGAATTACGGCAGTTCTTC. It is translated as CASSWDRGELRQFF.

This clone was recorded only once. The rearrangement uses TRBV5-1 and TRBJ2-1; 10 positions agree with TRBD2. Trimming removed 2 bases from V and 3 bases from J; junction bases left unmatched: 2. Germline V gene sequence: CDR1 SGHRS, CDR2 YFSETQ. The CDR3 has 15 amino acids. The chain's CDR3 is CASSFRTSGYNEQFF. As DNA, the CDR3 is TGCGCCAGCAGCTTCAGGACTAGCGGCTACAATGAGCAGTTCTTC.

The chain is built from TRBV11-1 and TRBJ2-3; 10 bases match TRBD1. Per germline, CDR1 SGHAT and CDR2 FQDESV (reference sequence). Trimming at V came to 4 bases and at J to 3 bases, leaving 10 bases not matched to a gene. The CDR3 runs 17 residues. CDR3 region: CASSSFRDRGGTDTQYF. CDR3 sequence (DNA): TGTGCCAGCAGCTCGTTCCGGGACAGGGGAGGGACAGATACGCAGTATTTT.